This T cell receptor beta chain originates from a study of tumor-infiltrating lymphocytes in localized non-small cell lung cancer. V lost 1 base and J lost 1, with 9 bases in between. Germline loops: CDR1 LNHDA, CDR2 SQIVND (reference sequence). The CDR3 runs 15 residues. Some clones are missing from TCRdb's copy, which holds only in-frame ones; the method was immunoSEQ multiplex PCR. The sample has more than 12,000 clones; around 70% are singletons. This TCR came from a human donor with non-small cell lung cancer. Sample: uninvolved lung tissue not adjacent to the tumor. The chain has TRBV19 and TRBJ2-3; D not certain. This chain's CDR3 is CASSIVSVGTDTQYF. CDR3 nucleotide sequence: TGTGCCAGTAGTATAGTAAGCGTCGGCACAGATACGCAGTATTTT.